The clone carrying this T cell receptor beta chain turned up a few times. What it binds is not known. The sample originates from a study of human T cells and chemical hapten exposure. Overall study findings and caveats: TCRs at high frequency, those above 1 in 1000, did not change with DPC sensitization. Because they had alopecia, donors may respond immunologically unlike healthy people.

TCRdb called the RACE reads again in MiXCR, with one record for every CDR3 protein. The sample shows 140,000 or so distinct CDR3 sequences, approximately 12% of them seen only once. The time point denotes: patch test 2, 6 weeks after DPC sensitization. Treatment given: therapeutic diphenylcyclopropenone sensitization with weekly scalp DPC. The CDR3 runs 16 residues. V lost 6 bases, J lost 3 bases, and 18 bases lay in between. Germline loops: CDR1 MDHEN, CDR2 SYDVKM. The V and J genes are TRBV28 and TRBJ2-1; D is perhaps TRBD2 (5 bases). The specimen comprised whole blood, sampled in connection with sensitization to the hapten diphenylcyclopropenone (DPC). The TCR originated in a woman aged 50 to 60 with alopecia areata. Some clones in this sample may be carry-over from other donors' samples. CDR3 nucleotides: TGTGCCAGCAGCCCAAGGAGGCGCGGTAACTACAATGAGCAGTTCTTC. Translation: CASSPRRRGNYNEQFF.